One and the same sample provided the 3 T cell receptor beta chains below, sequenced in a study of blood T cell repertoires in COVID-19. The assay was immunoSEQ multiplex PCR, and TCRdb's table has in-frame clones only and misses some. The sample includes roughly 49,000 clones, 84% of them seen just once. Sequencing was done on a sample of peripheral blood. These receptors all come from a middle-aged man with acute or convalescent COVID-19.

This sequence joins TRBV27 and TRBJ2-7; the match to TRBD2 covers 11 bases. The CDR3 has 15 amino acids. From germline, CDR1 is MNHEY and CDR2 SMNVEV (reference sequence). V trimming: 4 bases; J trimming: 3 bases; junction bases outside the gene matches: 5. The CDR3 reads CASSSVAGGVYEQYF. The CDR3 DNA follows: TGTGCCAGCAGTTCAGTAGCGGGGGGGGTCTACGAGCAGTACTTC.

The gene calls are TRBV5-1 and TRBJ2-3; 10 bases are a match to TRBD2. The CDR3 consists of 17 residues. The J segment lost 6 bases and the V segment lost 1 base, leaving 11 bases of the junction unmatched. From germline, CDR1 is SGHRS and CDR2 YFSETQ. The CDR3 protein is CASSLSVASGRSDTQYF. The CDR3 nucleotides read TGCGCCAGCAGCTTGTCAGTGGCTAGCGGGAGATCGGATACGCAGTATTTT. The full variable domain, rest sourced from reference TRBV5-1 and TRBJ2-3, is KAGVTQTPRYLIKTRGQQVTLSCSPISGHRSVSWYQQTPGQGLQFLFEYFSETQRNKGNFPGRFSGRQFSNSRSEMNVSTLELGDSALYLCASSLSVASGRSDTQYFGPGTRLTVL.

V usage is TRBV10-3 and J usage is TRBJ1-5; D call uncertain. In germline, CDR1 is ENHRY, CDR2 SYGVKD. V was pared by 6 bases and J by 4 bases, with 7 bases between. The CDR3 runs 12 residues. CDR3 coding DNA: TGTGCCATCAGGGGAGAAAATCAGCCCCAGCATTTT. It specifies CAIRGENQPQHF.